The source of this TCR beta chain is a study of control samples from healthy donors and cancer patients. Germline V gene lookup returns CDR1 MNHEY and CDR2 SMNVEV (reference sequence). The CDR3 has 14 residues. V was pared by 5 bases and J by 5 bases, with 14 bases between. TCRdb's table, derived via immunoSEQ multiplex PCR, lists solely in-frame clones and lacks some. The sample holds approximately 100,000 clones, just over 85% seen once. The receptor's source is a man aged 25-45 years in good health. The sequenced material came from blood. This chain links TRBV27 with TRBJ2-3; no clear D gene. The chain's CDR3 is CASSPLASGDTQYF. The CDR3 DNA reads as TGTGCCAGCAGTCCGCTCGCCTCCGGAGATACGCAGTATTTT.